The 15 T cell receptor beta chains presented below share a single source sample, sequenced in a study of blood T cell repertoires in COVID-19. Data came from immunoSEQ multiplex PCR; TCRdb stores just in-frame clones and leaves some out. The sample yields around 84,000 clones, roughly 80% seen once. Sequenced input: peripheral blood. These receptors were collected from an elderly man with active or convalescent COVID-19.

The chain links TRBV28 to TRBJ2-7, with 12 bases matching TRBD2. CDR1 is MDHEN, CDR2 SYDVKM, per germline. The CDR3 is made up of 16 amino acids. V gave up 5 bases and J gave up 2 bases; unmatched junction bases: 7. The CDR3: CASSPTSGGLTYEQYV. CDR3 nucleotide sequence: TGTGCCAGCAGTCCGACTAGCGGGGGCCTTACCTACGAGCAGTACGTC.

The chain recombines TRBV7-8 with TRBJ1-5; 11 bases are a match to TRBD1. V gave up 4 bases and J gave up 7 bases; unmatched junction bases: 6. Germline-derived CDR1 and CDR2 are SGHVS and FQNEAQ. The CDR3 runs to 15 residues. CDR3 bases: TGTGCCAGCAGCTCATGGACAGGGGGCGGACAGCCCCAGCATTTT. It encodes CASSSWTGGGQPQHF.

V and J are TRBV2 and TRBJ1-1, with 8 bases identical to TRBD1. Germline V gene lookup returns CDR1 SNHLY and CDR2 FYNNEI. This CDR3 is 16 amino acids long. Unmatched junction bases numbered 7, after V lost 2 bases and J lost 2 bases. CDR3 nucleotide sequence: TGTGCCAGCAGTGAATTGGACAGGGCTAAAAACACTGAAGCTTTCTTT. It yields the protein CASSELDRAKNTEAFF.

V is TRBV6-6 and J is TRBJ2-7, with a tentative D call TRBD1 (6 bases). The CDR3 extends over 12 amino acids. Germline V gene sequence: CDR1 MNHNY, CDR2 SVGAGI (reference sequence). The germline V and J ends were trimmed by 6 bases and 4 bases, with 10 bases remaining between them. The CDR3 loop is CASSHREYEQYV. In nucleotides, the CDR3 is TGTGCCAGCAGCCACAGGGAATACGAGCAGTACGTC.

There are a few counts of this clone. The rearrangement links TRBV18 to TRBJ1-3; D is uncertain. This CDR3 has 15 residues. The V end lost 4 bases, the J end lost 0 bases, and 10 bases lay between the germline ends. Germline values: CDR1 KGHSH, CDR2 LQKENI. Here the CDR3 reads CASSLEDFSGNTIYF. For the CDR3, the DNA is TGTGCCAGCTCACTTGAGGATTTCTCTGGAAACACCATATATTTT. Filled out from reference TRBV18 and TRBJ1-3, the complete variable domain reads NAGVMQNPRHLVRRRGQEARLRCSPMKGHSHVYWYRQLPEEGLKFMVYLQKENIIDESGMPKERFSAEFPKEGPSILRIQQVVRGDSAAYFCASSLEDFSGNTIYFGEGSWLTVV.

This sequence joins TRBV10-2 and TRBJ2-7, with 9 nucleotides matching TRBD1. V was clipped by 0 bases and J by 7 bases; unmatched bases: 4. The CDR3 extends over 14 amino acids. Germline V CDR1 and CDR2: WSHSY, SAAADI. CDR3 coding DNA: TGCGCCAGCAGTGAGTCGGGACAGGGTGGGGAGCAGTACGTC. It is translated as CASSESGQGGEQYV.

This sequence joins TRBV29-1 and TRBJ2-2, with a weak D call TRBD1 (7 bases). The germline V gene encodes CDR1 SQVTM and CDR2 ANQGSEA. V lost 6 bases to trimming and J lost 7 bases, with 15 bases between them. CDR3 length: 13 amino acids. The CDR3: CSVAGTAGGELFF. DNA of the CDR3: TGCAGCGTGGCCGGGACAGCGGGCGGGGAGCTGTTTTTT.

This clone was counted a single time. CDR3 nucleotides: TGTGCCAGCAGCCGGTCCAACACCGGGGAGCTGTTTTTT. This encodes CASSRSNTGELFF. V and J are TRBV11-3 and TRBJ2-2; D is unresolved. The V and J ends lost 5 bases and 2 bases respectively, with 6 bases between them. Germline lookup yields CDR1 SGHNT and CDR2 YENEEA. The CDR3 consists of 13 residues. The variable domain in full, completed from reference TRBV11-3 and TRBJ2-2, reads EAGVVQSPRYKIIEKKQPVAFWCNPISGHNTLYWYLQNLGQGPELLIRYENEEAVDDSQLPKDRFSAERLKGVDSTLKIQPAELGDSAVYLCASSRSNTGELFFGEGSRLTVL.

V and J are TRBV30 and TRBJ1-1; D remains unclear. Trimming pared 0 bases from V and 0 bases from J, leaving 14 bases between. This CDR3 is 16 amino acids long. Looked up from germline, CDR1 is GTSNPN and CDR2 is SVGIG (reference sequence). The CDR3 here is CAWSVLGAKMNTEAFF. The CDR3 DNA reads TGTGCCTGGAGTGTACTTGGAGCCAAAATGAACACTGAAGCTTTCTTT.

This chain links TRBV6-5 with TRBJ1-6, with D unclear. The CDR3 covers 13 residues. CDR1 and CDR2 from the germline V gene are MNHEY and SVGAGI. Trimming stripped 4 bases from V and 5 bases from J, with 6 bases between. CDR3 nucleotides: TGTGCCAGCAGTTCGGAGCATAATTCACCCCTCCACTTT. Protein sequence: CASSSEHNSPLHF.

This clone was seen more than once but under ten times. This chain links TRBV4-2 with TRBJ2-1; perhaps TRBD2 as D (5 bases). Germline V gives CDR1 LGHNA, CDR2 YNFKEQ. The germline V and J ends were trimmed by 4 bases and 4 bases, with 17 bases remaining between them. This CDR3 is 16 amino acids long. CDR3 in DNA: TGTGCCAGCAGCCCTACATGGAGGTCCGCATACAATGAGCAGTTCTTC. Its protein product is CASSPTWRSAYNEQFF.

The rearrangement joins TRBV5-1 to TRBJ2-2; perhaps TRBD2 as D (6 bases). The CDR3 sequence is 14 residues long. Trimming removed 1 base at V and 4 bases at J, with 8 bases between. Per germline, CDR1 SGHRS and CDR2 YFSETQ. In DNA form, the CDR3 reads TGCGCCAGCAGCTTGTTCGGGGGCACCGGGGAGCTGTTTTTT. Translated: CASSLFGGTGELFF.

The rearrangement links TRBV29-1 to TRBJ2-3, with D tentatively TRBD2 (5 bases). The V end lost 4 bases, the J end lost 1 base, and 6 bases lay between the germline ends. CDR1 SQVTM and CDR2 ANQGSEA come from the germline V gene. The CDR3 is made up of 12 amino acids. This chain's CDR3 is CSVVRGTDTQYF. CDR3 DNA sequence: TGCAGCGTTGTGAGGGGCACAGATACGCAGTATTTT.

This chain's CDR3 is CASSRRDRRTEAFF. In DNA, the CDR3 is TGTGCCAGTAGTAGGCGGGACAGGAGGACTGAAGCTTTCTTT. The chain carries TRBV19 and TRBJ1-1; 8 bases agree with TRBD1. The V gene end was trimmed by 4 bases and the J gene end by 5 bases; junction bases not matched to a gene: 6. The CDR3 is made up of 14 amino acids. CDR1 LNHDA and CDR2 SQIVND come from the germline V gene (reference sequence).

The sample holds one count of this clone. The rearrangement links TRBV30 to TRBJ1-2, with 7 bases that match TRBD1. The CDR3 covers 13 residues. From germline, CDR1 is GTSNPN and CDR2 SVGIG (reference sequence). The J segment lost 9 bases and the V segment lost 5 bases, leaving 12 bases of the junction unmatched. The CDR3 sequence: CAWGRDRPRSYTF. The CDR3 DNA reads TGTGCCTGGGGCCGGGACAGACCCCGTAGCTACACCTTC.